This T cell receptor beta chain is drawn from a study of T cell responses to AZD1222 COVID-19 vaccine. Study at large: Analyses pooled second doses at about 4 or about 12 weeks.

Sequenced by immunoSEQ multiplex PCR; TCRdb stores in-frame clones only, minus some. Of around 180,000 clones detected, 92% appear once; the ten largest clones hold over 9.5%. CDR3 size: 13 residues. The germline V gene has CDR1 LNHNV and CDR2 YYDKDF (reference sequence). V gave up 0 bases and J gave up 8 bases, with 10 bases separating them. This clonotype was sampled from an adult in good health. The chain combines TRBV15 with TRBJ1-1; the D gene is possibly TRBD1 (6 bases). This specimen consisted of peripheral blood, obtained on day 0 of AZD1222 vaccination. CDR3 nucleotide sequence: TGTGCCACCAGCAGAGACCCAGGGGAAGAAGCTTTCTTT. Translation gives CATSRDPGEEAFF.